This T cell receptor (beta chain) appears in the sequencing data of a study of cytomegalovirus exposure and HLA in healthy donors. 60 Vbeta and 13 Jbeta primers were used in PCR. As processed by the authors: Counted up in a later analysis, unique TCR beta chains came to some 75 million, with around 11 million shared. Assay: immunoSEQ multiplex PCR; the TCRdb copy retains only in-frame clones and omits some. That table supplies the V and J calls and clone size; D and trimming were determined from the DNA. The profile shows about 85,000 clones, roughly 80% of them singletons. The study, taken as a whole, reports: Some V segments, TRBV6-2 and TRBV6-3 among them, were indistinguishable and were therefore excluded. Prior analysis indicated that the majority of TCR beta V segments exhibited productivity approximately 87% or approximately 30% of the time. In a later analysis, TCR beta V- and J-gene trimming was associated with a missense DCLRE1C variant.

Note on this clone: Its target is unknown.

V was pared by 4 bases and J by 7 bases, with 20 bases between. From germline, CDR1 is SGHTA and CDR2 FQGNSA. The CDR3 runs 16 residues. What was sequenced was PBMCs. The receptor was isolated from a man aged 45-65 years in good health and CMV-seropositive. The chain employs TRBV7-2 and TRBJ2-4; D is possibly TRBD2 (6 bases). CDR3 in amino acids: CASSSSGLPFPNIQYF. CDR3 nucleotides: TGTGCCAGCAGCTCCTCGGGACTGCCGTTTCCGAACATTCAGTACTTC. Together with reference TRBV7-2 and TRBJ2-4, the CDR3 gives the full variable domain: GAGVSQSPSNKVTEKGKDVELRCDPISGHTALYWYRQSLGQGLEFLIYFQGNSAPDKSGLPSDRFSAERTGGSVSTLTIQRTQQEDSAVYLCASSSSGLPFPNIQYFGAGTRLSVL.